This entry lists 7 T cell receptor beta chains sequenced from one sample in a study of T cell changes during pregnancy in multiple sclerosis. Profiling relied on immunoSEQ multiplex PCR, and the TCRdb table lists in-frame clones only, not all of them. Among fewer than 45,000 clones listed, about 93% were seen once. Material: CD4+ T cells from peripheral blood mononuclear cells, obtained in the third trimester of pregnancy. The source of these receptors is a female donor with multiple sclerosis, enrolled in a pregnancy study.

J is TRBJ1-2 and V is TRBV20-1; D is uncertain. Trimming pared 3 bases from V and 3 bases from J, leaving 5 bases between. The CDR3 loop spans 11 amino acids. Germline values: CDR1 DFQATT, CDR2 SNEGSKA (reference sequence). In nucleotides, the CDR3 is TGCAGTGCTAGGCAGGACTATGGCTACACCTTC. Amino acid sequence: CSARQDYGYTF.

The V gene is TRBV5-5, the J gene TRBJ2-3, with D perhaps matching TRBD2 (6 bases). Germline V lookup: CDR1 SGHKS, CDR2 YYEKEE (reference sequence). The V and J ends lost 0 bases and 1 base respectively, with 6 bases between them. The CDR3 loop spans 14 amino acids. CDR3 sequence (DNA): TGTGCCAGCAGCTTGGGGGGGGGCACAGATACGCAGTATTTT. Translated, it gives CASSLGGGTDTQYF.

The CDR3 protein is CASSLGPLGGQETQYF. The CDR3 coding sequence is TGTGCCAGCAGCTTGGGGCCTCTAGGCGGTCAAGAGACCCAGTACTTC. The chain uses TRBV7-2 and TRBJ2-5; tentatively, D is TRBD1 (5 bases). Trimming removed 3 bases at V and 2 bases at J, with 16 bases between. The CDR3 contains 16 residues. CDR1 is SGHTA and CDR2 is FQGNSA in the germline V gene.

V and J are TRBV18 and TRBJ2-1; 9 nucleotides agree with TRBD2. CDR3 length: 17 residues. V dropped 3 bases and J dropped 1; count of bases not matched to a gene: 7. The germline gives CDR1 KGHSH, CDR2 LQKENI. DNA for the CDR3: TGTGCCAGCTCACCGCCCGGACTAGCGCGATCCTACAATGAGCAGTTCTTC. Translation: CASSPPGLARSYNEQFF.

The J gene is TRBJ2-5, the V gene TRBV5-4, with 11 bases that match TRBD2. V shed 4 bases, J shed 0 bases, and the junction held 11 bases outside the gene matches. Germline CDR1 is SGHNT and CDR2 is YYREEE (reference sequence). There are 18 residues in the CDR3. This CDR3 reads CASSGQATSGGHQETQYF. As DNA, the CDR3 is TGTGCCAGCAGCGGCCAAGCTACTAGCGGGGGCCACCAAGAGACCCAGTACTTC.

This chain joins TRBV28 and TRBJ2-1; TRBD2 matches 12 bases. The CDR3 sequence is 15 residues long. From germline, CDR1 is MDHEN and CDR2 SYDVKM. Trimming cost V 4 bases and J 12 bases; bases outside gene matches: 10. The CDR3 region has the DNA TGTGCCAGCAGTTCAGGACTAGCGGGACGTGGTTCGCAGTTCTTC. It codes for CASSSGLAGRGSQFF.

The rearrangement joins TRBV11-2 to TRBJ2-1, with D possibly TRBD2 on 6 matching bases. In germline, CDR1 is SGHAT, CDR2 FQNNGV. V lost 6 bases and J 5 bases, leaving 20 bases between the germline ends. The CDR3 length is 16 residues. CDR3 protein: CASRPIRDWFNNEQFF. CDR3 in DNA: TGTGCCAGCAGGCCTATCCGGGACTGGTTCAACAATGAGCAGTTCTTC.